The 27 T cell receptor beta chains below come from one sample, sequenced in a study of breast tumors, draining lymph nodes, adjacent tissues. MiXCR was run by TCRdb on the multiplex PCR reads, yielding one entry per CDR3 protein. This table holds over 150,000 distinct CDR3 sequences, about 30% found once. Breast cancer patients provided tissue from their axillary draining lymph nodes. Sample: axillary lymph node tissue. The receptors were sampled from a female donor with breast cancer. Some clones in this sample may be carry-over from other donors' samples.

The chain links TRBV24-1 to TRBJ1-5, with a possible D match to TRBD1 (5 bases). Deletions cut 4 bases from V and 7 bases from J, with 22 bases between. The CDR3 runs to 17 residues. The germline gives CDR1 KGHDR, CDR2 SFDVKD. The CDR3 sequence is CATSDAGRSTDTQPQHF. As DNA, the CDR3 is TGTGCCACCAGTGACGCGGGACGGAGCACAGATACGCAGCCCCAGCATTTT.

This clonotype was detected many times. The rearrangement joins TRBV19 to TRBJ2-2; D is perhaps TRBD1 (6 bases). Germline CDR1 reads LNHDA; CDR2 reads SQIVND (reference sequence). Trimming left V 10 bases short and J 0 bases short, with 12 bases between. The CDR3 runs 14 residues. In nucleotides, the CDR3 is TGTGCCACCGGACAGCCACCGAACACCGGGGAGCTGTTTTTT. This codes for CATGQPPNTGELFF.

The chain joins TRBV19 to TRBJ1-1, with D perhaps TRBD1 (5 bases). Trimming shortened V by 3 bases and J by 4 bases, and 18 bases separated the two germline ends. Germline values: CDR1 LNHDA, CDR2 SQIVND (reference sequence). This CDR3 has 16 amino acids. The CDR3 nucleotides are TGTGCCAGTAGTATCGCCAGGGCGGGTTGGGTCACTGAAGCTTTCTTT. Its protein product is CASSIARAGWVTEAFF.

Comments on this clonotype: Since no conserved phenylalanine or tryptophan closes the CDR3, a read error is the likely cause. This chain uses TRBV9 with TRBJ1-1; D is ambiguous. The V and J ends lost 2 bases and 0 bases respectively, with 5 bases between them. Germline lookup yields CDR1 SGDLS and CDR2 YYNGEE. This CDR3 contains 13 residues. The CDR3 here is CASSVLMNTEAFS. CDR3 bases: TGTGCCAGCAGCGTTCTAATGAACACTGAAGCTTTCTCT.

This clonotype was found many times. V gene TRBV7-6 combines with J gene TRBJ2-5; 10 bases are shared with TRBD1. Germline CDR1 is SGHVS and CDR2 is FNYEAQ. The junction had 7 bases not matched to a gene; V was cut back by 5 bases and J by 1 base. The CDR3 covers 16 residues. The CDR3 loop is CASSGRTGGPQETQYF. The CDR3 DNA reads as TGTGCCAGCAGCGGTCGGACAGGGGGTCCCCAAGAGACCCAGTACTTC.

Regarding this clonotype: This may be a read error, as it is one base from a much larger clone. The rearrangement uses TRBV13 and TRBJ2-3; the match to TRBD2 covers 11 bases. CDR3 length: 16 residues. Germline assignment: CDR1 PRHDT and CDR2 FYEKMQ (reference sequence). After removal of 5 bases from V and 0 bases from J, the junction contained 4 bases not matched to a gene. The DNA of the CDR3 is TGTGCCAGCAGCAAAAGACTAGCGGGAAGCACAGATACGCAGTATTTT. This encodes CASSKRLAGSTDTQYF.

On this clonotype: Germline and junction disagree at one end, which may indicate a read error. The V call is TRBV11-3, the J call TRBJ2-2; TRBD2 agrees at 8 bases. The CDR3 runs to 16 residues. Germline CDR1 SGHNT, CDR2 YENEEA. The CDR3 protein is CASTSGGTRSTGELFF. As DNA, the CDR3 is TGTGCCAGTACCAGTGGGGGGACTAGGAGCACCGGTGAGCTGTTTTTT.

Note on this clonotype: This may stem from a read error, because a much larger clone lies one nucleotide away. The chain is built from TRBV12-3 or TRBV12-4 and TRBJ1-2; D remains unclear. Trimming shortened V by 3 bases and J by 6 bases, and 14 bases separated the two germline ends. This CDR3 contains 14 residues. CDR3 nucleotides: TGTGCCAGCAGTTTCATGGGAGGCGGGGATGGCTACACCTTC. This gives the protein CASSFMGGGDGYTF.

A word on this clonotype: This could be a read error, since a much larger clone is one nucleotide away. This likely comes from a read error, as the CDR3 has no conserved phenylalanine or tryptophan at its end. The chain recombines TRBV30 with TRBJ2-7; no firm D call. Per the germline V gene, CDR1 is GTSNPN and CDR2 is SVGIG (reference sequence). The V end lost 5 bases, the J end lost 4 bases, and 9 bases lay between the germline ends. This CDR3 comprises 11 residues. CDR3: CAWGKLYEQYL. The CDR3, as DNA: TGTGCCTGGGGGAAACTGTACGAGCAGTACCTC.

This clonotype has at least ten counts. J is TRBJ1-4 and V is TRBV30, with D possibly matching TRBD1 (6 bases). This CDR3 has 14 residues. Trimming cost V 2 bases and J 0 bases, with 7 bases left between them. CDR1 is GTSNPN, CDR2 SVGIG, per germline (reference sequence). The CDR3 loop is CAWSWTATNEKLFF. CDR3 DNA: TGTGCCTGGAGTTGGACAGCAACTAATGAAAAACTGTTTTTT.

This clonotype has at least ten counts. This chain connects TRBV25-1 to TRBJ2-2, with 9 nucleotides matching TRBD1. This CDR3 is built from 15 residues. J gave up 3 bases and V 4 bases, and 3 bases lay outside the gene matches. Germline V gene sequence: CDR1 MGHDK, CDR2 SYGVNS. Here the CDR3 DNA reads TGTGCCAGCAGTGTCGGGACAGGGTACACCGGGGAGCTGTTTTTT. Protein sequence: CASSVGTGYTGELFF. Full variable domain (remainder filled in from reference TRBV25-1 and TRBJ2-2): EADIYQTPRYLVIGTGKKITLECSQTMGHDKMYWYQQDPGMELHLIHYSYGVNSTEKGDLSSESTVSRIRTEHFPLTLESARPSHTSQYLCASSVGTGYTGELFFGEGSRLTVL.

This clonotype was found many times. The chain is built from TRBV7-9 and TRBJ2-3; TRBD2 matches at 10 bases. CDR1 and CDR2 (germline): SEHNR, FQNEAQ (reference sequence). The CDR3 contains 18 residues. V was clipped by 4 bases and J by 4 bases; unmatched bases: 14. CDR3 in DNA: TGTGCCAGCAGCTCTCTCCCCACCGGGACTAGCGCTTCAGATACGCAGTATTTT. Its protein is CASSSLPTGTSASDTQYF.

The J gene is TRBJ2-2, the V gene TRBV5-1; D gene unclear. Germline V lookup: CDR1 SGHRS, CDR2 YFSETQ. The CDR3 runs 10 residues. V was shortened by 7 bases and J by 5 bases, with 3 bases between the two germline ends. For the CDR3, the DNA is TGCGCCAGCTTTACCGGGGAGCTGTTTTTT. This encodes CASFTGELFF.

This clonotype was detected ten times or more. The V call is TRBV20-1, the J call TRBJ2-1; weak D call: TRBD1 (6 bases). CDR1 is DFQATT, CDR2 SNEGSKA, per germline (reference sequence). V lost 6 bases, J lost 4 bases, and 13 bases lay in between. CDR3 length equals 13 residues. CDR3: CSATRGLYNEQFF. In DNA form, the CDR3 reads TGCAGTGCGACCAGGGGTTTGTACAATGAGCAGTTCTTC.

About this clonotype itself: This CDR3 fails to terminate in the conserved phenylalanine or tryptophan, so it likely reflects a read error. No DNA is shown, since the ends of the CDR3 on it are uncertain; the CDR3 is the one TCRdb lists. The rearrangement links TRBV2 to TRBJ1-5; TRBD1 reflects the table's D call only, with no check against the DNA. Germline V gene sequence: CDR1 SNHLY, CDR2 FYNNEI. Including both end residues, the CDR3 is 13 amino acids long. The CDR3 is CASSESRGQPEHS.

This clonotype was seen many times. This chain joins TRBV12-3 or TRBV12-4 and TRBJ2-1, with TRBD2 as a possible D gene (5 bases). The V and J ends lost 6 bases and 7 bases respectively, with 19 bases between them. This CDR3 contains 15 residues. In DNA, the CDR3 is TGTGCCAGCAGCTTAACTAGTACGAAACGGAATGAGCAGTTCTTC. Its protein product is CASSLTSTKRNEQFF.

Many counts were recorded for this clonotype. The chain recombines TRBV4-3 with TRBJ2-3, with D possibly called TRBD1 or TRBD2 (7 bases each). This CDR3 comprises 17 residues. The germline CDR1 and CDR2 sequences are LGHNA and YSLEER. V gave up 0 bases and J gave up 4 bases, with 17 bases separating them. The CDR3 here is CASSQDGGGTEPDTQYF. The CDR3 DNA reads as TGCGCCAGCAGCCAAGACGGGGGAGGGACAGAGCCAGATACGCAGTATTTT.

For this clonotype: Its ends do not fully match the called genes, so a read error is possible. The CDR3 here is CASSDKPYGCTF. Here the CDR3 DNA reads TGTGCCAGCAGTGATAAACCCTATGGCTGCACCTTC. This chain links TRBV2 with TRBJ1-2; D gene ambiguous. CDR1 and CDR2 (germline): SNHLY, FYNNEI. The CDR3 sequence is 12 residues long.

The V gene is TRBV9, the J gene TRBJ1-1, with D tentatively TRBD1 (5 bases). Germline V lookup: CDR1 SGDLS, CDR2 YYNGEE. V lost 0 bases and J 1 base, leaving 10 bases between the germline ends. The CDR3 length is 15 residues. CDR3 DNA sequence: TGTGCCAGCAGCGTAGCTGGGGGGAAGAACACTGAAGCTTTCTTT. Translation: CASSVAGGKNTEAFF.

This clonotype appeared many times. This sequence joins TRBV12-3 or TRBV12-4 and TRBJ2-5, with D possibly TRBD2 on 6 matching bases. V shed 6 bases and J shed 7 bases, with 21 bases lying between them. The CDR3 extends over 15 amino acids. The CDR3 protein is CASSPSWGEQGTQYF. The CDR3 coding sequence is TGTGCCAGCAGCCCCTCTTGGGGGGAGCAGGGGACCCAGTACTTC.

The rearrangement joins TRBV9 to TRBJ2-7; D possibly uses TRBD1 or TRBD2 (5 bases each). The CDR3 length is 13 residues. Germline CDR1 SGDLS, CDR2 YYNGEE. V was cut by 1 base and J by 7 bases, with 12 bases left in between. The CDR3 DNA reads as TGTGCCAGCAGCGTAACGGTCGAGGGGGAGCAGTACTTC. Translated, it gives CASSVTVEGEQYF.

The chain uses TRBV6-2 or TRBV6-3 and TRBJ2-3; a possible D gene is TRBD1 (5 bases). The V end was cut by 0 bases, the J end by 0 bases, with 13 bases between. Germline CDR1 reads MNHEY; CDR2 reads SVGEGT. The CDR3 runs to 17 residues. This CDR3 is CASSYSSTQGSTDTQYF. DNA for the CDR3: TGTGCCAGCAGTTACTCCTCGACTCAGGGTAGCACAGATACGCAGTATTTT.

The CDR3 region is CATVDYYEQYF. In DNA, the CDR3 is TGTGCCACTGTGGACTACTACGAGCAGTACTTC. The J gene is TRBJ2-7, the V gene TRBV6-2 or TRBV6-3; TRBD2 is a possible D gene (6 bases). Germline V gene lookup returns CDR1 MNHEY and CDR2 SVGEGT. With 10 bases removed from V and 3 bases from J, the gap between germline ends came to 10 bases. This CDR3 is 11 amino acids long.

This clonotype occurred many times. The chain combines TRBV7-6 with TRBJ2-1, with D maybe TRBD2 (5 bases). Germline CDR1 and CDR2: SGHVS and FNYEAQ. The length of the CDR3 is 15 residues. V was cut by 1 base and J by 6 bases, with 13 bases left in between. CDR3 protein: CASSLGPGSRNEQFF. The CDR3 DNA reads as TGTGCCAGCAGCTTAGGGCCGGGGTCCCGCAATGAGCAGTTCTTC. The complete variable domain, with remaining parts taken from reference TRBV7-6 and TRBJ2-1, reads GAGVSQSPRYKVTKRGQDVALRCDPISGHVSLYWYRQALGQGPEFLTYFNYEAQQDKSGLPNDRFSAERPEGSISTLTIQRTEQRDSAMYRCASSLGPGSRNEQFFGPGTRLTVL.

This clonotype has at least ten counts. V usage is TRBV5-6 and J usage is TRBJ1-2, with 9 nucleotides matching TRBD1. V shed 4 bases, J shed 8 bases, and the junction held 6 bases outside the gene matches. This CDR3 has 13 amino acids. Looked up from germline, CDR1 is SGHDT and CDR2 is YYEEEE. The CDR3 region has the DNA TGTGCCAGCAGCCCGGGGACAGGGAGAGGCTACACCTTC. Its translation is CASSPGTGRGYTF.

This clonotype was detected ten times or more. The V gene is TRBV10-3, the J gene TRBJ2-3, with 8 bases aligning to TRBD2. CDR3 size: 15 residues. The V segment lost 8 bases and the J segment 2 bases; nucleotides outside the gene matches: 9. Germline CDR1 ENHRY, CDR2 SYGVKD. This chain's CDR3 is CAIGGTRPFTDTQYF. CDR3 coding DNA: TGTGCCATCGGGGGGACTAGACCTTTCACAGATACGCAGTATTTT.

This clonotype appeared a few times. At one boundary the junction diverges from the germline segment, which might be a read error. The CDR3 protein is CASSHSETGSVELFF. CDR3 bases: TGTGCCAGCAGTCACTCGGAGACAGGTTCAGTGGAGCTGTTTTTT. The V call is TRBV6-5, the J call TRBJ2-2; perhaps TRBD1 as D (6 bases). In germline, CDR1 is MNHEY, CDR2 SVGAGI. The CDR3 sequence is 15 residues long.